The T cell receptor beta chain under discussion was sequenced for a study of blood T cell repertoires in COVID-19 (TCRdb year 2020). Context from the whole study: Samples from collaborators originated in the United States, Italy and Spain and spanned both the acute and convalescent phases of COVID-19. The material from the prospective study consisted of cDNA or gDNA derived from T cells, B-cell-depleted T cells, or PBMCs. Subjects who had been exposed to COVID-19, were actively infected with it, or had recovered from it provided the deeply sampled blood TCRbeta repertoires that made up the dataset. The repertoires were released in a freely available public database meant as a resource for research on the immune response to SARS-CoV-2. Samples were obtained from the ongoing ImmuneRACE study (first 160 participants) and from 1,254 subjects provided by 6 global collaborators. A de-identified subject ID, COVID-19 status, age in years and sex were almost always included in the sample metadata. Where available, HLA class I and class II types were obtained from metadata supplied by the sample provider rather than from assay-based typing.

TCRbeta CDR3 regions were amplified from genomic DNA by means of the immunoSEQ Assay, a bias-controlled multiplex PCR. Per the source publication's procedure: Within the assay, amplification of reference gene primers was used to estimate how many nucleated cells each sample contained. Sequence reads were collapsed and filtered to measure the absolute abundance of every unique TCRbeta CDR3 rearrangement. For each sample, productive Simpson clonality was calculated by taking the square root of Simpson's diversity index across productive rearrangements. The clones in this table, taken by TCRdb from immuneACCESS, are in-frame only. Not every clone is retained; where verified, under half of the shortfall comes from an unresolved V gene, and the cause of the rest is unknown. D and trimming were read from the DNA, whereas the V and J calls and clone size are those reported in that table. This sample comprises a few hundred thousand clones, 65% to 85% of them detected only once. The ten largest clones add up to 3% of the sample.

About this clone: No antigen is known for it. One base away there is no much larger clone; base qualities are not given.

The CDR3 runs 12 residues from the cysteine to the phenylalanine. Only the CDR3 part of the read is kept: 36 bases, read in frame from the first base. CDR1 and CDR2, looked up from the germline V gene (reference sequence), are SEHNR and FQNEAQ. The germline V and J ends show losses of 8 bases and 2 bases respectively, and no gene match explains 0 bases of the junction. A second Seattle source provided samples from volunteer blood donors who had recovered from COVID-19. The collaborating institutions used their own protocols to collect whole blood in K2EDTA tubes. For TCRbeta analysis, collaborators shipped samples in one of three forms: frozen whole blood, isolated PBMCs, or DNA extracted from either of those sample types. Beyond this particular receptor, the publication reports: How much clinical and demographic metadata was included differed by source and by participant, and the metadata was provided uncurated.

Sequencing input: peripheral blood. This TCR was sampled from a woman aged 25 to 39 who had recovered from COVID-19. The chain couples TRBV7-9 to TRBJ2-7; TRBD1 fits 10 bases in the junction. The nucleotides read TGTGCCAGCGGGACAGGGGCCTACGAGCAGTACTTC. Its translation is CASGTGAYEQYF.